These T cell receptor beta chains were read from a single sample in a study of STAT5B mutations in CD4+ large granular lymphocyte leukemia. Measured with immunoSEQ multiplex PCR; TCRdb has only the in-frame clones, and not every one. The sample lists 40,000 to 45,000 clones; 81% were seen once. The sample taken for sequencing was CD4+ T cells from blood buffy coats. The origin of the receptors is a human donor in good health. The conserved cysteine and the conserved F or W are not part of the CDR3 here.

v_call cdr3_aa
TRBV6-1 ASWDLSYQPQH
TRBV5-1 ASTPYNLQGSGGYT
TRBV4-2 ASSQDIASIRITEAF
TRBV9 ASSVAGDGRYQQY
TRBV5-1 ASSGQGTAGNTIY
TRBV7-9 ASSLRSAGDTQY
TRBV7-2 ASSSMGLLTDTQY
TRBV30 AWRLAGFYEQF
TRBV4-3 ASSQDSRGSYEQY
TRBV7-9 ASRYGETQY
TRBV15 ATSRGRDTEAF
TRBV5-4 ASSPFGGGDPTDTQY
TRBV7-3 ASSLPAGELF
TRBV4-2 ASGTSSGNEQF
TRBV5-1 ASSLVAGDPPGELF
TRBV7-7 ASSGRDTGELF
TRBV6-1 AGRGGEGAAYEQY
TRBV4-1 ASSQAAWGRAAAETQY
TRBV19 ASTPGQSYEQY
TRBV9 ASSPHRVAGEAF
TRBV29-1 SVATGGGSNQPQH
TRBV6-5 ASSPGWASTEAF
TRBV6-5 ASRQGTAGEAF
TRBV5-4 ASSLVEGGLSSYNEQF
TRBV5-6 ASSFPGAGGELF
TRBV6-6 ASSPLRTGGRETQY